This paragraph covers one TCR beta chain sequence. The antigen is not known. The germline V and J ends were trimmed by 2 bases and 8 bases, with 8 bases remaining between them. The CDR3 extends over 12 amino acids. Germline V gene data show CDR1 as MNHNY and CDR2 as SVGAGI (reference sequence). The data belong to a study of blood T cells in healthy people across ages. Study conclusions and caveats: Donors of long life had a larger count of naive CD4+ cells and greater diversity than aged donors.

Next came a second PCR, run for about 7 to 12 cycles, which used a sample-barcoded 5' primer along with a J-beta primer mix. TCRdb processed the 5' RACE reads anew with MiXCR; each CDR3 protein has one entry. Of around 900,000 distinct CDR3 sequences listed, 45% to 60% are singletons. The TCR originated in a woman aged 60 to 75 in good health. Sequencing used blood. The chain employs TRBV6-6 and TRBJ2-3; D is tentatively TRBD1 or TRBD2 (5 bases each). Here the CDR3 DNA reads TGTGCCAGCAGTTACCAGGGAGCTACGCAGTATTTT. The encoded protein is CASSYQGATQYF.